These 8 T cell receptor beta chains originate from one sample sequenced in a study of blood T cell repertoires in COVID-19. Repertoires were generated with immunoSEQ multiplex PCR, while TCRdb's copy carries only in-frame clones and drops some. The table shows about 14,000 clones, with roughly 80% occurring only once. The sequencing sample was made of peripheral blood. All receptors derive from a human donor in a cohort sampled during active COVID-19.

The rearrangement joins TRBV2 to TRBJ1-2; TRBD1 matches at 7 bases. This CDR3 is 14 amino acids long. Unmatched junction bases numbered 8, after V lost 5 bases and J lost 5 bases. Germline CDR1 is SNHLY and CDR2 is FYNNEI. The CDR3 reads CASSPGQNKYGYTF. Written as DNA, the CDR3 is TGTGCCAGCAGTCCGGGACAGAATAAGTATGGCTACACCTTC. Full variable domain (missing parts from reference TRBV2 and TRBJ1-2): EPEVTQTPSHQVTQMGQEVILRCVPISNHLYFYWYRQILGQKVEFLVSFYNNEISEKSEIFDDQFSVERPDGSNFTLKIRSTKLEDSAMYFCASSPGQNKYGYTFGSGTRLTVV.

The chain is built from TRBV28 and TRBJ1-4, with D perhaps matching TRBD1 (5 bases). CDR1 is MDHEN, CDR2 SYDVKM, per germline. The CDR3 spans 14 residues. V shed 7 bases and J shed 4 bases, with 13 bases lying between them. Written as DNA, the CDR3 is TGTGCCAGCACGGTTGGGGACTTTAATGAAAAACTGTTTTTT. Its protein product is CASTVGDFNEKLFF. The full variable domain, in which reference TRBV28 and TRBJ1-4 provide the parts outside the CDR3, is DVKVTQSSRYLVKRTGEKVFLECVQDMDHENMFWYRQDPGLGLRLIYFSYDVKMKEKGDIPEGYSVSREKKERFSLILESASTNQTSMYLCASTVGDFNEKLFFGSGTQLSVL.

The V gene is TRBV27, the J gene TRBJ2-1; tentatively, D is TRBD2 (7 bases). Germline values: CDR1 MNHEY, CDR2 SMNVEV (reference sequence). The CDR3 sequence is 14 residues long. Between the trimmed V and J ends, which lost 7 bases and 5 bases, there was a span of 15 bases. DNA of the CDR3: TGTGCCAGCACCTGGGGGGGCCCAGACAATGAGCAGTTCTTC. Amino acids: CASTWGGPDNEQFF.

This clone is judged large. This sequence joins TRBV27 and TRBJ1-1, with D uncertain. The germline V gene encodes CDR1 MNHEY and CDR2 SMNVEV (reference sequence). The CDR3 runs 13 residues. V was cut by 0 bases and J by 1 base, with 3 bases left in between. The CDR3 sequence: CASSLSANTEAFF. CDR3 sequence (DNA): TGTGCCAGCAGTTTATCGGCGAACACTGAAGCTTTCTTT.

Relative to its sample, this clone is medium-sized. This sequence joins TRBV24-1 and TRBJ1-2, with 7 positions matching TRBD1. The CDR3 has 14 residues. The junction had 3 bases not matched to a gene; V was cut back by 0 bases and J by 6 bases. The V gene's germline CDR1 is KGHDR and CDR2 SFDVKD. The CDR3 loop reads CATSDLDRDHGYTF. The CDR3 DNA follows: TGTGCCACCAGTGATTTGGACAGGGACCATGGCTACACCTTC.

V usage is TRBV27 and J usage is TRBJ2-3; TRBD2 might be the D (6 bases). Trimming shortened V by 6 bases and J by 0 bases, and 13 bases separated the two germline ends. The length of the CDR3 is 15 residues. CDR1 MNHEY and CDR2 SMNVEV come from the germline V gene (reference sequence). CDR3 nucleotides: TGTGCCAGCAGCGCGCGGCGGGGAAGCACAGATACGCAGTATTTT. As protein: CASSARRGSTDTQYF.

The rearrangement joins TRBV9 to TRBJ2-5; possible D gene TRBD2, 6 bases. The CDR3 length is 16 residues. V gave up 0 bases and J gave up 5 bases, with 17 bases separating them. Germline CDR1 SGDLS, CDR2 YYNGEE. CDR3 bases: TGTGCCAGCAGCGTAGGGGCTAGGGAGGAGGGGGAGACCCAGTACTTC. Its protein product is CASSVGAREEGETQYF. Full variable domain (missing parts from reference TRBV9 and TRBJ2-5): DSGVTQTPKHLITATGQRVTLRCSPRSGDLSVYWYQQSLDQGLQFLIQYYNGEERAKGNILERFSAQQFPDLHSELNLSSLELGDSALYFCASSVGAREEGETQYFGPGTRLLVL.

The chain links TRBV6-2 or TRBV6-3 to TRBJ2-5, with a possible D match to TRBD2 (6 bases). Trimming shortened V by 0 bases and J by 0 bases, and 8 bases separated the two germline ends. CDR1 is MNHEY and CDR2 is SVGEGT in the germline V gene. The length of the CDR3 is 15 residues. The CDR3 sequence: CASSYSGLNQETQYF. The CDR3 DNA sequence: TGTGCCAGCAGTTACTCCGGACTAAACCAAGAGACCCAGTACTTC.